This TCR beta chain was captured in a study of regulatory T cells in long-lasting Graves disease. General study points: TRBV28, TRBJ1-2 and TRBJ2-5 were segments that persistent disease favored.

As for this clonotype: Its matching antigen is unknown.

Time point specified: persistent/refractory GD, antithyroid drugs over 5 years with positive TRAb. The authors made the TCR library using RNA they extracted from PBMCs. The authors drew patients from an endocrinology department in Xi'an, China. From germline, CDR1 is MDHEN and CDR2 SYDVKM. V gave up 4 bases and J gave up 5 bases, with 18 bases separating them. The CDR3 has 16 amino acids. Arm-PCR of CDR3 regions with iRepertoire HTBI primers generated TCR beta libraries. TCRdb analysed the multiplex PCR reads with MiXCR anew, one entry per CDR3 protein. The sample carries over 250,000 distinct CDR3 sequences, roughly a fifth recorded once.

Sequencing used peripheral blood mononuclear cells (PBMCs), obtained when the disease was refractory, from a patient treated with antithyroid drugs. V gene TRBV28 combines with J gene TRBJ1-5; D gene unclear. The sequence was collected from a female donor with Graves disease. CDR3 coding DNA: TGTGCCAGCAGTTCCCCCGAAAGGGAGGTTGATCAGCCCCAGCATTTT. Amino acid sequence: CASSSPEREVDQPQHF.